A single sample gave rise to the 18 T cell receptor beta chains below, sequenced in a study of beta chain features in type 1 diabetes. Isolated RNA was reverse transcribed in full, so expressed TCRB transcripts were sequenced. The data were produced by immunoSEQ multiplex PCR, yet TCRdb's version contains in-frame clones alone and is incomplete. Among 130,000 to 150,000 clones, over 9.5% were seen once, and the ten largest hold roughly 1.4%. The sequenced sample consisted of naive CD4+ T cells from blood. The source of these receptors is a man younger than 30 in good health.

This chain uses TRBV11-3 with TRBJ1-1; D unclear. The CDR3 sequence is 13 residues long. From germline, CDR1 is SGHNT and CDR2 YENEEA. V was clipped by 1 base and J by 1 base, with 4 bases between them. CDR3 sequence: CASSLGRNTEAFF. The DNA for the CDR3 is TGTGCCAGCAGCTTAGGGAGGAACACTGAAGCTTTCTTT.

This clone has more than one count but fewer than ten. CDR3 nucleotide sequence: TGTGCCAGCAGCTTAGTCGGGATCCGGGAGACCCAGTACTTC. Translation: CASSLVGIRETQYF. The chain combines TRBV7-2 with TRBJ2-5; D may be TRBD2 (5 bases). This CDR3 is built from 14 residues. Trimming removed 1 base from V and 5 bases from J, with 11 bases in between. Germline assignment: CDR1 SGHTA and CDR2 FQGNSA.

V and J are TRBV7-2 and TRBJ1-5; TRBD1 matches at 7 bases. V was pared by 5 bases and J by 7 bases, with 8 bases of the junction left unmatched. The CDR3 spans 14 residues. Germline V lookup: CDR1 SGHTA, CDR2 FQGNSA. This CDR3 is CASSARGSRQPQHF. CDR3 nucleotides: TGTGCCAGCAGCGCCAGGGGGAGTAGGCAGCCCCAGCATTTT.

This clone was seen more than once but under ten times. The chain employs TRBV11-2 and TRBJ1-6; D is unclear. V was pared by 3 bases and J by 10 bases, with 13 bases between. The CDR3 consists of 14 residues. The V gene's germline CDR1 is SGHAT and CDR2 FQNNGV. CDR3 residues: CASSFSGNDSPLHF. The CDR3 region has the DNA TGTGCCAGCAGCTTTTCGGGAAATGACTCACCCCTCCACTTT. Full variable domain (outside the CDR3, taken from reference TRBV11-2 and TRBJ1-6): EAGVAQSPRYKIIEKRQSVAFWCNPISGHATLYWYQQILGQGPKLLIQFQNNGVVDDSQLPKDRFSAERLKGVDSTLKIQPAKLEDSAVYLCASSFSGNDSPLHFGNGTRLTVT.

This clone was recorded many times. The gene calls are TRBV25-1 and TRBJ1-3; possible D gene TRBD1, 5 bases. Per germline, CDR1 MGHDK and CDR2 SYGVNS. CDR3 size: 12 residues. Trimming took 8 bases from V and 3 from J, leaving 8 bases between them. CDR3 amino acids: CASGQYGNTIYF. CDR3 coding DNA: TGTGCCAGCGGACAATATGGAAACACCATATATTTT.

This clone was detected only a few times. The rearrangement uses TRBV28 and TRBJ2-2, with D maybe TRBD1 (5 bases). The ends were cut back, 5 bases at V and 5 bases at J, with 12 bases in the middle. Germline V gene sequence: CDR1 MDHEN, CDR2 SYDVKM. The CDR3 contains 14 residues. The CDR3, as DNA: TGTGCCAGCAGTGCAGGGAAAGAAACCGGGGAGCTGTTTTTT. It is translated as CASSAGKETGELFF. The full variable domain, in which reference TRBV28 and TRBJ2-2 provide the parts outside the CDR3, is DVKVTQSSRYLVKRTGEKVFLECVQDMDHENMFWYRQDPGLGLRLIYFSYDVKMKEKGDIPEGYSVSREKKERFSLILESASTNQTSMYLCASSAGKETGELFFGEGSRLTVL.

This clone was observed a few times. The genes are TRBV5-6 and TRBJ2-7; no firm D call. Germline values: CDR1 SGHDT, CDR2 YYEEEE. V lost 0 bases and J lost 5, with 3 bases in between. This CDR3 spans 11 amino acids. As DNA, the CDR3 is TGTGCCAGCAGCTTGGTCAACGAGCAGTACTTC. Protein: CASSLVNEQYF. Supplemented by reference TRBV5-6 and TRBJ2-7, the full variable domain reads DAGVTQSPTHLIKTRGQQVTLRCSPKSGHDTVSWYQQALGQGPQFIFQYYEEEERQRGNFPDRFSGHQFPNYSSELNVNALLLGDSALYLCASSLVNEQYFGPGTRLTVT.

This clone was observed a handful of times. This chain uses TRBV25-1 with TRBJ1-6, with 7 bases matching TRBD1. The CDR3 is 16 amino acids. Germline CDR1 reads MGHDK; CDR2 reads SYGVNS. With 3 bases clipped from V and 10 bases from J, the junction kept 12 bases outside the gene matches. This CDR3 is CASSDARQGVRSPLHF. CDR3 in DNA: TGTGCCAGCAGTGACGCTCGACAGGGTGTAAGATCACCCCTCCACTTT. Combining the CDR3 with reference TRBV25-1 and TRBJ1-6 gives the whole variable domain EADIYQTPRYLVIGTGKKITLECSQTMGHDKMYWYQQDPGMELHLIHYSYGVNSTEKGDLSSESTVSRIRTEHFPLTLESARPSHTSQYLCASSDARQGVRSPLHFGNGTRLTVT.

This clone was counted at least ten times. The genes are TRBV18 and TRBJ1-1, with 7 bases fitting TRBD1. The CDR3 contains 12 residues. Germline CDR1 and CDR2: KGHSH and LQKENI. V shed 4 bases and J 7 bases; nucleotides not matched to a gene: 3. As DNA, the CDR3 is TGTGCCAGCTCACTGAGACAGGGTGAAGCTTTCTTT. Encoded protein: CASSLRQGEAFF.

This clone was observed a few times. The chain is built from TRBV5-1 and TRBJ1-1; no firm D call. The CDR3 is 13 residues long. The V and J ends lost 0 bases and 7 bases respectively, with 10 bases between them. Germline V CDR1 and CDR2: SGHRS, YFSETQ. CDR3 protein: CASSLEAHLEAFF. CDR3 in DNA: TGCGCCAGCAGCTTGGAAGCCCACCTTGAAGCTTTCTTT.

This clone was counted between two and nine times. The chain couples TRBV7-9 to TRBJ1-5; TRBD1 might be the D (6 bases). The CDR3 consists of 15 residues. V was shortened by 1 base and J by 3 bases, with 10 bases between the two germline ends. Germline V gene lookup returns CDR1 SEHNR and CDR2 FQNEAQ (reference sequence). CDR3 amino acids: CASSLVGGANQPQHF. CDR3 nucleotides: TGTGCCAGCAGCTTAGTGGGGGGGGCCAATCAGCCCCAGCATTTT.

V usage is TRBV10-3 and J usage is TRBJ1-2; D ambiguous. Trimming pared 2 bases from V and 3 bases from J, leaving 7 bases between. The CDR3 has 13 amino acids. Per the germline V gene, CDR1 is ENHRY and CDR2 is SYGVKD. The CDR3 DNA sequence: TGTGCCATCAGTGAGGCGGTGGACTATGGCTACACCTTC. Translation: CAISEAVDYGYTF.

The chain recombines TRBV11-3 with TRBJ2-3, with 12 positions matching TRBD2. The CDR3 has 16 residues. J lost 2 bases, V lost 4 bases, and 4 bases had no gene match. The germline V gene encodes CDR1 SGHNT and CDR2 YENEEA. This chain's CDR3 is CASSSTSGGLTDTQYF. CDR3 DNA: TGTGCCAGCAGCTCGACTAGCGGGGGACTCACAGATACGCAGTATTTT.

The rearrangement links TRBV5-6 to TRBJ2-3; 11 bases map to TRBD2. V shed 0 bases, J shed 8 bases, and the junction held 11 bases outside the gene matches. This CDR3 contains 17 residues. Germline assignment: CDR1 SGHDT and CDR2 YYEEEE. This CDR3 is CASSLALLAGAPVTQYF. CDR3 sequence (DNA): TGTGCCAGCAGCTTGGCCTTACTAGCGGGGGCCCCCGTTACGCAGTATTTT.

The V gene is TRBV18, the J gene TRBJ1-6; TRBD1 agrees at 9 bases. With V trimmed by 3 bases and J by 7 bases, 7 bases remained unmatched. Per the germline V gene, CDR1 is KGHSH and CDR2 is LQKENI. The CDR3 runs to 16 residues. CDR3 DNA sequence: TGTGCCAGCTCACCGGCGGGACAGGGTGGGAATTCACCCCTCCACTTT. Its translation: CASSPAGQGGNSPLHF.

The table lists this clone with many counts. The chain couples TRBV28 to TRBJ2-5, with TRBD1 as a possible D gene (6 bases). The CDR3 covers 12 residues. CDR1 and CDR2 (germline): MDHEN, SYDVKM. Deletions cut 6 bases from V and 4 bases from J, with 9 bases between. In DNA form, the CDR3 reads TGTGCCAGCAGCAGCAGGGGAGAGACCCAGTACTTC. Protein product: CASSSRGETQYF.

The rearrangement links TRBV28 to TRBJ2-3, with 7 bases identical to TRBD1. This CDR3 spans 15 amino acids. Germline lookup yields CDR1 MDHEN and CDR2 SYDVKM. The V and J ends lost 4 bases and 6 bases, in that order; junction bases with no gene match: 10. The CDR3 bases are TGTGCCAGCAGTTCCAGCGGCCAGGGGGAGGATACGCAGTATTTT. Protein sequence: CASSSSGQGEDTQYF. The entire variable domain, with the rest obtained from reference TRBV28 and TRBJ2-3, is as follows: DVKVTQSSRYLVKRTGEKVFLECVQDMDHENMFWYRQDPGLGLRLIYFSYDVKMKEKGDIPEGYSVSREKKERFSLILESASTNQTSMYLCASSSSGQGEDTQYFGPGTRLTVL.

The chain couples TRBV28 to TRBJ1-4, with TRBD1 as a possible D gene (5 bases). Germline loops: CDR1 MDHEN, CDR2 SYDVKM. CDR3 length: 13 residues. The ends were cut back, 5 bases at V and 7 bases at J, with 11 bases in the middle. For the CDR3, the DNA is TGTGCCAGCAGTGCGGGACGGCGTGAAAAACTGTTTTTT. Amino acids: CASSAGRREKLFF.